This T cell receptor beta chain was sequenced in a study of shared clonotypes between healthy human individuals (dated by TCRdb to about 2020). Regarding the complete study: The cohort comprised a couple of women and a few men aged 18 to 49 years. Different laboratories and diverse techniques were used to prepare libraries and sequence TCR repertoires, to increase sequencing depth and limit assay-specific biases. For each donor, CD4 naive and CD4 memory were each run on three plates, CD8 naive on two plates, and CD8 memory on one plate. To estimate repertoire size and how much clonotypes are shared between individuals, the study performed deep sequencing of blood TCR repertoires from roughly five healthy adults. Between about 0.94 and 10 billion PBMCs per donor were obtained by leukapheresis.

CD8 naive samples were CD45RO-negative cells positively selected for CCR7, giving a CD45RA+CCR7+ population that excluded TemRA cells. Donors were healthy HIV-negative adults with no recently reported acute infections or vaccinations. All donors were Caucasian adults living in Nashville, Tennessee, USA. Blood was obtained by leukapheresis, after which PBMCs were separated by Ficoll-Histopaque density gradient centrifugation and cryopreserved in liquid nitrogen vapor phase. Purity and quantity of every magnetically sorted T cell population were checked by analytical flow cytometry. Each sorted fraction had its genomic DNA isolated and then quantified by UV absorbance on a Nanodrop 2000c. Using the deep immunoSEQ assay, multiplex PCR amplified TCR CDR3 regions from genomic DNA. Genomic DNA extracted from each cell subset was distributed evenly over all wells of several immunoSEQ 96-well plates, and each plate served as one replicate. For sorted subsets, about 210 ng of genomic DNA, equivalent to tens of thousands of T cell genomes, went into each replicate PCR. The purified libraries were quantified using a Qubit 3.0 fluorometer, sized with a Bioanalyzer 2100, and then quantified again using the KAPA Library Quantification kit. Every immunoSEQ 96-well plate was sequenced on a separate single-read 150-cycle Illumina NextSeq 550 flow cell. Turning to the authors' computational methods: The immunoSEQ output contained only junctional sequences without quality scores, so filtering could not match that applied to full-length reads. Sequences were annotated with PyIR, a Python wrapper for IgBLAST v1.9, and V/J genes and CDR3 were assigned using IMGT germline references. Any read was removed if the V/J assignment was weak (E-value above 1e-6), the CDR3 was missing, or the read contained stop codons, out-of-frame junctions, or ambiguous translated residues. V3J clonotypes were defined as sequences sharing the same inferred V gene, J gene, and CDR3 amino acid sequence. Percentage overlap between repertoires was calculated by dividing the number of shared unique clonotypes by the size of the smaller repertoire. Three approaches were used to assess repertoire richness: RTK rarefaction, the Chao1 estimator, and Recon v2.1 estimates of unobserved clonotypes. Generation probabilities for all TCRbeta clonotypes obtained by the gDNA method from a handful of donors were computed using OLGA. TCRdb retrieved this table from immuneACCESS and kept in-frame rearrangements only. Not all clones are present; in checked studies, unresolved V genes account for under half, and no reason is known for the remainder. V and J calls and clone size are as listed in that table; D and trimming were resolved from the DNA. The sample contains about 2,100,000 clones, 85% to 95% of them found a single time. More than 1.5% of the sample is taken by the ten largest.

V is cut by 5 bases and J by 1 base, and the space between the germline ends is 23 bases. Inclusive of the bounding cysteine and phenylalanine, the CDR3 is 19 residues long. Of all the DNA, just the CDR3 is kept, 57 bases in frame from base 1. The CDR1 and CDR2 encoded by the germline V gene (reference sequence) are LNHNV and YYDKDF. Turning to this clone: It lacks a known antigen. No base qualities exist here, and no much larger clone lies one base off it.

The study at large found these results: Pairwise subsampling led to the expectation that sequencing depth would affect the degree of clonotype sharing among donors. Naive subsets generally had larger estimated clonotype richness than memory subsets did. Because the study included only a small number of donors, the genetic and exposure-history diversity represented was limited. Sampling was restricted to blood, and TCR repertoires in tissues likely differ from the TCR repertoires found in blood. Rarefaction of sorted-subset datasets indicated incomplete sequencing despite the large sequencing depth. Higher generation probabilities were observed for clonotypes shared by all four sorted-subset donors than for non-shared clonotypes. Sharing across several donors was observed for around 4.8% of naive CD4, under 4% of naive CD8, 2.3% of memory CD4, and approximately 0.41% of memory CD8 clonotypes.

What was sequenced was naive CD8+ T cells from PBMCs. According to the study, the label for this sample's cell subset or site signals: CD45RA+CCR7+. The chain employs TRBV15 and TRBJ2-2; the D gene cannot be resolved reliably. The sequence was obtained from a young man in good health. Some clones in this sample may be carry-over from other donors' samples. The CDR3 protein sequence reads: CATSPPLAILRMNTGELFF. The DNA sequence is as follows: TGTGCCACCAGCCCCCCGTTAGCTATACTCCGAATGAACACCGGGGAGCTGTTTTTT.